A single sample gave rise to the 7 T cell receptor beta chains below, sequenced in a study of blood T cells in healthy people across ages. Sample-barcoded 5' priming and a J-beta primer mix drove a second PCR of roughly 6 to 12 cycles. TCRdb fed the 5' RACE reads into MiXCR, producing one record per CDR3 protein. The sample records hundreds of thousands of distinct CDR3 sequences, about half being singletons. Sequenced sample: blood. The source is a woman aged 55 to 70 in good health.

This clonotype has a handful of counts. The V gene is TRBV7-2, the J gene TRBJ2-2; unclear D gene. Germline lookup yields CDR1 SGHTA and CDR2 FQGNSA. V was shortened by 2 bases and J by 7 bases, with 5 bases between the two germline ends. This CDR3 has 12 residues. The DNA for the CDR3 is TGTGCCAGCAGCTTACAACTCGGGGAGCTGTTTTTT. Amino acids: CASSLQLGELFF.

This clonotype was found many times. The CDR3 DNA is TGTGCCAGCAAAACTAGCGGGAGTGTGGCCAATGAGCAGTTCTTC. It encodes CASKTSGSVANEQFF. The V call is TRBV28, the J call TRBJ2-1, with TRBD2 matching 11 bases. V shed 7 bases and J 6 bases; nucleotides not matched to a gene: 8. Germline V gene lookup returns CDR1 MDHEN and CDR2 SYDVKM. The CDR3 has 15 amino acids.

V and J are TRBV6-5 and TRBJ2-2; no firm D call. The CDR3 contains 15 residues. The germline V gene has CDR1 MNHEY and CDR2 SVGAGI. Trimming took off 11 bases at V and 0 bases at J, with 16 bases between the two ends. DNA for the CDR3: TGTGCCTGCAATTCGGGCACCGCGAACACCGGGGAGCTGTTTTTT. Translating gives CACNSGTANTGELFF.

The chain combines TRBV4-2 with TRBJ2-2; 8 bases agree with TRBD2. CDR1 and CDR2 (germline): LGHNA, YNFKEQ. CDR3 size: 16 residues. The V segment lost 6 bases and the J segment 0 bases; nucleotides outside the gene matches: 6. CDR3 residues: CASSLTSGANTGELFF. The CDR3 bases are TGTGCCAGCAGTCTCACTAGCGGAGCGAACACCGGGGAGCTGTTTTTT.

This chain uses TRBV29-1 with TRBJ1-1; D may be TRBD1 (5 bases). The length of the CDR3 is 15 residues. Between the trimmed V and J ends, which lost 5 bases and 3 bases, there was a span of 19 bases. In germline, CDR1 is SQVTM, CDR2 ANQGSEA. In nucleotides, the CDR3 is TGCAGCGTTCACGTTTACAGGCTCGGGGACACTGAAGCTTTCTTT. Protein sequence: CSVHVYRLGDTEAFF.

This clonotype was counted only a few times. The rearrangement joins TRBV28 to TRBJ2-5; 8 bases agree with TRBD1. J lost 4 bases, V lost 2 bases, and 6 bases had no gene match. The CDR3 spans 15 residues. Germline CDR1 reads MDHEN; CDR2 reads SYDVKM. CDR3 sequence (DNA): TGTGCCAGCAGTTTAGGCCCAGGGGGCGGAGAGACCCAGTACTTC. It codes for CASSLGPGGGETQYF.

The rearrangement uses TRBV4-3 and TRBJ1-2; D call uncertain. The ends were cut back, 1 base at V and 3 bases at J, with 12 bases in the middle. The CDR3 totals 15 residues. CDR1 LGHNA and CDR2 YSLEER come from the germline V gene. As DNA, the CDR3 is TGCGCCAGCAGCCAAGGAGCCCGCGGAGACTATGGCTACACCTTC. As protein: CASSQGARGDYGYTF.